This is a list of T cell receptor beta chains from one sample in a study of blood T cells in healthy people across ages. Using its own MiXCR run on the 5' RACE reads, TCRdb lists one record per CDR3 protein. The data show some 1.5 million distinct CDR3 sequences, with about 30% seen just once and over 7% held by the top ten. Sequencing was done on a sample of blood. The receptors shown here come from a woman in her twenties or thirties in good health. CDR3s include the opening cysteine and the closing phenylalanine or tryptophan. A D gene is named only where the DNA matches it firmly. Size is omitted from some rows. Given values are once, few, many or a class for expanded clones.

clone_size: NA
j_call: TRBJ2-1
v_call: TRBV14
d_call: TRBD2
cdr3_length: 15
cdr3_aa: CASSSLGRGGNEQFF
cdr3_nt: TGTGCCAGCAGTTCCCTTGGGCGGGGGGGAAATGAGCAGTTCTTC

clone_size: once
j_call: TRBJ2-7
v_call: TRBV7-6
d_call: NA
cdr3_length: 13
cdr3_aa: CASSVGQQYEQYF
cdr3_nt: TGTGCCAGCAGCGTCGGACAGCAATACGAGCAGTACTTC

clone_size: once
j_call: TRBJ2-1
v_call: TRBV6-5
d_call: NA
cdr3_length: 13
cdr3_aa: CASSYSPPETQFF
cdr3_nt: TGTGCCAGCAGTTACTCGCCACCGGAGACCCAGTTCTTC

clone_size: NA
j_call: TRBJ1-1
v_call: TRBV3-1
d_call: NA
cdr3_length: 13
cdr3_aa: CASSLLSGTEAFF
cdr3_nt: TGTGCCAGCAGCCTTCTTTCGGGCACTGAAGCTTTCTTT

clone_size: NA
j_call: TRBJ2-3
v_call: TRBV5-1
d_call: NA
cdr3_length: 14
cdr3_aa: CASRTGSRTDTQYF
cdr3_nt: TGCGCCAGCAGGACCGGGTCACGCACAGATACGCAGTATTTT

clone_size: once
j_call: TRBJ2-3
v_call: TRBV7-2
d_call: TRBD1
cdr3_length: 15
cdr3_aa: CASSAYRGQGDTQYF
cdr3_nt: TGTGCCAGCAGCGCCTACAGGGGGCAGGGAGATACGCAGTATTTT

clone_size: NA
j_call: TRBJ2-1
v_call: TRBV10-3
d_call: TRBD1
cdr3_length: 14
cdr3_aa: CAIKGTGAVSGQFF
cdr3_nt: TGTGCCATCAAGGGGACAGGAGCGGTCAGTGGGCAGTTCTTC

clone_size: NA
j_call: TRBJ2-5
v_call: TRBV7-2
d_call: NA
cdr3_length: 13
cdr3_aa: CASSSDPQKTQYF
cdr3_nt: TGTGCCAGCAGCTCGGATCCCCAAAAGACCCAGTACTTC

clone_size: NA
j_call: TRBJ2-4
v_call: TRBV30
d_call: TRBD1
cdr3_length: 15
cdr3_aa: CAWIPGQGAKNIQYF
cdr3_nt: TGTGCCTGGATTCCGGGACAGGGGGCTAAAAACATTCAGTACTTC

clone_size: few
j_call: TRBJ1-6
v_call: TRBV27
d_call: NA
cdr3_length: 12
cdr3_aa: CASSLFGSPLHF
cdr3_nt: TGTGCCAGCAGTTTGTTTGGCTCACCCCTCCACTTT

clone_size: NA
j_call: TRBJ2-4
v_call: TRBV2
d_call: NA
cdr3_length: 14
cdr3_aa: CASSVGSATNIQYF
cdr3_nt: TGTGCCAGCAGTGTCGGTAGCGCCACAAACATTCAGTACTTC

clone_size: NA
j_call: TRBJ2-2
v_call: TRBV27
d_call: TRBD2
cdr3_length: 15
cdr3_aa: CASSWSGGDTGELFF
cdr3_nt: TGTGCCAGCAGTTGGAGCGGGGGGGACACCGGGGAGCTGTTTTTT

clone_size: NA
j_call: TRBJ1-1
v_call: TRBV6-2/TRBV6-3
d_call: NA
cdr3_length: 14
cdr3_aa: CASRPYQWNTEAFF
cdr3_nt: TGTGCCAGCAGGCCATACCAGTGGAACACTGAAGCTTTCTTT

clone_size: few
j_call: TRBJ2-5
v_call: TRBV2
d_call: NA
cdr3_length: 12
cdr3_aa: CASGDIRETQYF
cdr3_nt: TGTGCCAGCGGCGACATCCGAGAGACCCAGTACTTC

clone_size: NA
j_call: TRBJ2-5
v_call: TRBV5-1
d_call: TRBD2
cdr3_length: 16
cdr3_aa: CASSRTPGLAGAEQYF
cdr3_nt: TGCGCCAGCAGCCGAACCCCGGGACTAGCGGGAGCTGAGCAGTACTTC

clone_size: few
j_call: TRBJ2-5
v_call: TRBV20-1
d_call: NA
cdr3_length: 14
cdr3_aa: CSARAGGWDNEQYF
cdr3_nt: TGCAGTGCTAGGGCCGGGGGGTGGGACAATGAGCAGTACTTC

clone_size: many
j_call: TRBJ2-3
v_call: TRBV29-1
d_call: TRBD2
cdr3_length: 15
cdr3_aa: CSVGGGSGGTDTQYF
cdr3_nt: TGCAGCGTGGGCGGGGGTAGCGGGGGAACAGATACGCAGTATTTT

clone_size: NA
j_call: TRBJ2-5
v_call: TRBV19
d_call: NA
cdr3_length: 13
cdr3_aa: CASSIRALETQYF
cdr3_nt: TGTGCCAGTAGTATACGGGCTTTGGAGACCCAGTACTTC

clone_size: few
j_call: TRBJ1-6
v_call: TRBV2
d_call: TRBD1
cdr3_length: 14
cdr3_aa: CASSGDRVNSPLHF
cdr3_nt: TGTGCCAGCAGTGGAGACAGGGTTAATTCACCCCTCCACTTT

clone_size: NA
j_call: TRBJ2-7
v_call: TRBV5-4
d_call: NA
cdr3_length: 16
cdr3_aa: CASSGKPRISSYEQYF
cdr3_nt: TGTGCCAGCAGCGGAAAACCCCGGATCTCCTCCTACGAGCAGTACTTC

clone_size: NA
j_call: TRBJ2-1
v_call: TRBV9
d_call: TRBD2
cdr3_length: 15
cdr3_aa: CASSAGTSGRDEQFF
cdr3_nt: TGTGCCAGCAGCGCTGGGACTAGCGGGAGGGATGAGCAGTTCTTC

clone_size: NA
j_call: TRBJ2-3
v_call: TRBV4-3
d_call: TRBD1
cdr3_length: 17
cdr3_aa: CASSQGPGTGTTDTQYF
cdr3_nt: TGCGCCAGCAGCCAAGGACCCGGGACAGGGACCACAGATACGCAGTATTTT

clone_size: few
j_call: TRBJ2-1
v_call: TRBV12-3/TRBV12-4
d_call: TRBD2
cdr3_length: 16
cdr3_aa: CASSHTSGGAYNEQFF
cdr3_nt: TGTGCCAGCAGCCATACTAGCGGGGGGGCCTACAATGAGCAGTTCTTC

clone_size: NA
j_call: TRBJ2-1
v_call: TRBV5-1
d_call: NA
cdr3_length: 15
cdr3_aa: CASRKWVSSYNEQFF
cdr3_nt: TGCGCCAGCAGGAAGTGGGTTAGCTCCTACAATGAGCAGTTCTTC

clone_size: few
j_call: TRBJ1-2
v_call: TRBV3-1
d_call: NA
cdr3_length: 15
cdr3_aa: CASSRGRGSNYGYTF
cdr3_nt: TGTGCCAGCAGCCGGGGGAGGGGATCGAACTATGGCTACACCTTC

clone_size: once
j_call: TRBJ2-7
v_call: TRBV19
d_call: TRBD2
cdr3_length: 16
cdr3_aa: CASSIGGGSGSYEQYF
cdr3_nt: TGTGCCAGTAGTATCGGCGGGGGGTCGGGATCCTACGAGCAGTACTTC

clone_size: NA
j_call: TRBJ2-7
v_call: TRBV7-2
d_call: TRBD2
cdr3_length: 20
cdr3_aa: CASSPGTSGRAGKRSYEQYF
cdr3_nt: TGTGCCAGCAGCCCCGGGACTAGCGGGAGGGCCGGAAAACGCTCCTACGAGCAGTACTTC

clone_size: many
j_call: TRBJ2-5
v_call: TRBV20-1
d_call: TRBD2
cdr3_length: 14
cdr3_aa: CSARRLAGGETQYF
cdr3_nt: TGCAGTGCCAGAAGACTAGCGGGGGGGGAGACCCAGTACTTC

clone_size: many
j_call: TRBJ2-1
v_call: TRBV20-1
d_call: TRBD1
cdr3_length: 14
cdr3_aa: CSAGKQRDSNKQFF
cdr3_nt: TGCAGTGCTGGAAAACAACGGGACAGCAATAAGCAGTTCTTC

clone_size: NA
j_call: TRBJ1-2
v_call: TRBV3-1
d_call: TRBD1
cdr3_length: 15
cdr3_aa: CASDGTGVGPGGYTF
cdr3_nt: TGTGCCAGCGACGGGACAGGGGTCGGTCCGGGTGGCTACACCTTC

clone_size: NA
j_call: TRBJ1-4
v_call: TRBV11-2
d_call: NA
cdr3_length: 15
cdr3_aa: CASRRGTAEGEKLFF
cdr3_nt: TGTGCCAGCAGGCGAGGGACGGCTGAAGGCGAAAAACTGTTTTTT

clone_size: NA
j_call: TRBJ2-1
v_call: TRBV20-1
d_call: TRBD2
cdr3_length: 17
cdr3_aa: CSARGASGRVPYNEQFF
cdr3_nt: TGCAGTGCTAGAGGGGCTAGCGGGAGAGTCCCCTACAATGAGCAGTTCTTC

clone_size: NA
j_call: TRBJ2-6
v_call: TRBV28
d_call: NA
cdr3_length: 15
cdr3_aa: CASGGFHSGANVLTF
cdr3_nt: TGTGCCAGCGGGGGGTTCCACTCTGGGGCCAACGTCCTGACTTTC

clone_size: NA
j_call: TRBJ2-5
v_call: TRBV4-3
d_call: NA
cdr3_length: 18
cdr3_aa: CASSQDYGGDWFQETQYF
cdr3_nt: TGCGCCAGCAGCCAAGATTATGGCGGGGACTGGTTTCAAGAGACCCAGTACTTC

clone_size: NA
j_call: TRBJ2-3
v_call: TRBV24-1
d_call: NA
cdr3_length: 13
cdr3_aa: CATSDPLIDTQYF
cdr3_nt: TGTGCCACCAGTGATCCGCTCATAGATACGCAGTATTTT

clone_size: few
j_call: TRBJ2-4
v_call: TRBV29-1
d_call: TRBD2
cdr3_length: 18
cdr3_aa: CSVARLAGGPLAKNIQYF
cdr3_nt: TGCAGCGTTGCCCGACTAGCGGGGGGGCCTTTAGCCAAAAACATTCAGTACTTC

clone_size: NA
j_call: TRBJ2-7
v_call: TRBV29-1
d_call: NA
cdr3_length: 13
cdr3_aa: CSPPRTDNNEQYF
cdr3_nt: TGCAGCCCCCCACGGACGGACAACAACGAGCAGTACTTC

clone_size: few
j_call: TRBJ2-3
v_call: TRBV6-1
d_call: NA
cdr3_length: 13
cdr3_aa: CASSDWSTDTQYF
cdr3_nt: TGTGCCAGCAGTGATTGGAGCACAGATACGCAGTATTTT

clone_size: NA
j_call: TRBJ2-3
v_call: TRBV10-2
d_call: NA
cdr3_length: 15
cdr3_aa: CASSERFRDTDTQYF
cdr3_nt: TGCGCCAGCAGCGAACGTTTCCGGGACACAGATACGCAGTATTTT

clone_size: many
j_call: TRBJ2-5
v_call: TRBV10-3
d_call: TRBD1
cdr3_length: 14
cdr3_aa: CAIKPGTEQETQYF
cdr3_nt: TGTGCCATCAAACCCGGGACAGAACAAGAGACCCAGTACTTC